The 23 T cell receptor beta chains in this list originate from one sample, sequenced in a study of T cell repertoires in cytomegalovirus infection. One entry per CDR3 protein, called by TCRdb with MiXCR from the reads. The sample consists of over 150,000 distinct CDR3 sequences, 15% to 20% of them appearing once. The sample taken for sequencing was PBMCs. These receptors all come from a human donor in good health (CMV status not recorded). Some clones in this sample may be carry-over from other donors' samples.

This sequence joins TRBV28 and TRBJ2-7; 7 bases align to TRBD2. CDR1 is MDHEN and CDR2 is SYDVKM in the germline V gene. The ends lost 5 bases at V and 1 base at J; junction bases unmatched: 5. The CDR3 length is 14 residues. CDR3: CASSMTGGSYEQYF. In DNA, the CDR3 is TGTGCCAGCAGTATGACGGGGGGATCCTACGAGCAGTACTTC.

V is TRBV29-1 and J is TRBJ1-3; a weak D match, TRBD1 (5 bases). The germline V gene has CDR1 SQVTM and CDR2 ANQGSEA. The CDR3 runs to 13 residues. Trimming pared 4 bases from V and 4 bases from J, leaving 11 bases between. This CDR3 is CSVVGGSGNTIYF. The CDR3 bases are TGCAGCGTTGTGGGGGGGTCAGGAAACACCATATATTTT.

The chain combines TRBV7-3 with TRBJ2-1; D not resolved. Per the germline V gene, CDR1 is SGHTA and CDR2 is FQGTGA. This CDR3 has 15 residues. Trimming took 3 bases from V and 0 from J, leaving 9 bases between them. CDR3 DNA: TGTGCCAGCAGCTTTACTCCTAGCTCCTACAATGAGCAGTTCTTC. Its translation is CASSFTPSSYNEQFF.

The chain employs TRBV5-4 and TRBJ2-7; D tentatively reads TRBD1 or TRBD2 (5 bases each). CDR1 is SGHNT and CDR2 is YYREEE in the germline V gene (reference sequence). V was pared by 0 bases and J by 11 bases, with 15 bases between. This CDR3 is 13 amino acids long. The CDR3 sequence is CASSLEGQGTEYF. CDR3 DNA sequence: TGTGCCAGCAGCTTGGAGGGCCAAGGGACGGAGTACTTC.

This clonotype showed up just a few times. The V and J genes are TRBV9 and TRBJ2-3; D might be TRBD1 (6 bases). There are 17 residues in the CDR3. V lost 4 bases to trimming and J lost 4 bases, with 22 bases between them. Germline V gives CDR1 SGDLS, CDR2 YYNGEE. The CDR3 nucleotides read TGTGCCAGCAGCCCCATCCCGGCAGGGGAAGCCGCAGATACGCAGTATTTT. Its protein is CASSPIPAGEAADTQYF.

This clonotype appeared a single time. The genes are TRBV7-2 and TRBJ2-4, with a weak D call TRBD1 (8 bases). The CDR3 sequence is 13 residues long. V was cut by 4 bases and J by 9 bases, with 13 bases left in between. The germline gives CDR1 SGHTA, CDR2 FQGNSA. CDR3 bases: TGTGCCAGCAGCTCACAGGGGGGGAGCATTCAGTACTTC. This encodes CASSSQGGSIQYF.

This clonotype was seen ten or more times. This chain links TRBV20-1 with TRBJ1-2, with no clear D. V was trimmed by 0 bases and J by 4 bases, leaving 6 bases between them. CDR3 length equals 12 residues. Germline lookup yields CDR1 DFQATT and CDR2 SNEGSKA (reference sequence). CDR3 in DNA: TGCAGTGCTAGAGATTGGGGCTATGGCTACACCTTC. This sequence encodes CSARDWGYGYTF.

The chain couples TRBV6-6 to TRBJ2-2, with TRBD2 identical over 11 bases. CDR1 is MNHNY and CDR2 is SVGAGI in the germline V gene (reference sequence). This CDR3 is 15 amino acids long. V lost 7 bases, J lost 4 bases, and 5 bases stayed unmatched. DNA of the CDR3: TGTGCCAGCATAAAACTAGCGGGAGTCACCGGGGAGCTGTTTTTT. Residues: CASIKLAGVTGELFF.

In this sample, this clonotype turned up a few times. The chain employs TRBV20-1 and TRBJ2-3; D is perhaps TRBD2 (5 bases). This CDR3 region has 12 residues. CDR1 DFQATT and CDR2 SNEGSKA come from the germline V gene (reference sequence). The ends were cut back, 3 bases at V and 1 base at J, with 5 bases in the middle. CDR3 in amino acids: CSASGGTDTQYF. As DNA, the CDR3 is TGCAGTGCTAGCGGGGGCACAGATACGCAGTATTTT.

CDR3 sequence reads: CASSLATTPTGELFF. DNA of the CDR3: TGTGCCAGCAGTTTAGCCACGACGCCCACCGGGGAGCTGTTTTTT. The chain is built from TRBV12-3 or TRBV12-4 and TRBJ2-2; no clear D gene. The germline V and J ends were trimmed by 0 bases and 4 bases, with 9 bases remaining between them. The CDR3 length is 15 residues.

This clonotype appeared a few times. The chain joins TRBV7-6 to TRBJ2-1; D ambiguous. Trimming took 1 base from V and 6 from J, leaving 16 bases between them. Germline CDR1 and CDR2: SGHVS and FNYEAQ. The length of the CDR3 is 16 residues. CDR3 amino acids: CASSLVGSPNGNEQFF. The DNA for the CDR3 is TGTGCCAGCAGCTTAGTCGGCTCCCCGAATGGCAATGAGCAGTTCTTC.

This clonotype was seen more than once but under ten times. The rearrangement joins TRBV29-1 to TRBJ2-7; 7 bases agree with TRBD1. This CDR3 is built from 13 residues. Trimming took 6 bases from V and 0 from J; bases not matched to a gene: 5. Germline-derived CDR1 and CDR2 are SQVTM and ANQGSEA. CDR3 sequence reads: CSVPGQNSYEQYF. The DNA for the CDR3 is TGCAGCGTGCCGGGACAGAACTCCTACGAGCAGTACTTC.

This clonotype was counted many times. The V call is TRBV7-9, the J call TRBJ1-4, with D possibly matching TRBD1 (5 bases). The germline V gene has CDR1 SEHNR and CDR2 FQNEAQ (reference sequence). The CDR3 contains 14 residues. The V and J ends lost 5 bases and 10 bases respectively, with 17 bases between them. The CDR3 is CASSPRQGGGKLFF. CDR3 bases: TGTGCCAGCAGCCCTCGGCAGGGCGGGGGAAAACTGTTTTTT.

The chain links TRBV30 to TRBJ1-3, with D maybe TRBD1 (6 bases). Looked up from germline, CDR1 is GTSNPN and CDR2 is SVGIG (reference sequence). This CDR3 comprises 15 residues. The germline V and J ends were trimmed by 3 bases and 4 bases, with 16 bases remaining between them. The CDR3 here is CAWSRDSGTGNTIYF. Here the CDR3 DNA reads TGTGCCTGGAGCCGAGACTCAGGGACAGGAAACACCATATATTTT.

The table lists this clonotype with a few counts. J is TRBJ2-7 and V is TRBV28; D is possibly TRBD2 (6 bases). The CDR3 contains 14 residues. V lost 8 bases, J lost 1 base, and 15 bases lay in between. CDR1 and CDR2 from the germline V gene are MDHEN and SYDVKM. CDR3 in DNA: TGTGCCAGCTACGATAGCGGAGCGTCCTACGAGCAGTACTTC. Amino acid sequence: CASYDSGASYEQYF.

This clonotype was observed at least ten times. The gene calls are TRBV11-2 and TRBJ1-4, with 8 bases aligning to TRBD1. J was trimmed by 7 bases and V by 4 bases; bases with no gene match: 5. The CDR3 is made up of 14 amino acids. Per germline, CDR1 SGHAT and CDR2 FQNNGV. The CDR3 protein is CASSSRTGLEKLFF. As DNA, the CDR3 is TGTGCCAGCAGCTCAAGGACAGGGCTTGAAAAACTGTTTTTT.

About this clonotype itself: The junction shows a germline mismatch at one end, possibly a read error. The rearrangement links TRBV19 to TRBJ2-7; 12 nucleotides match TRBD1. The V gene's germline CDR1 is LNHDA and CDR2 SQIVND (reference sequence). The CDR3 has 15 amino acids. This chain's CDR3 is CASSQGTGGSHEQYF. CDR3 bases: TGTGCCAGTAGCCAGGGGACAGGGGGCTCCCACGAGCAGTACTTC.

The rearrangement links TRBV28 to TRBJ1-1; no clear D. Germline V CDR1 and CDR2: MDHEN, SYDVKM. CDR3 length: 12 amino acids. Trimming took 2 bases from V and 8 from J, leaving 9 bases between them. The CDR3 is CASSLILGEAFF. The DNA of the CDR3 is TGTGCCAGCAGTTTAATCCTGGGGGAAGCTTTCTTT.

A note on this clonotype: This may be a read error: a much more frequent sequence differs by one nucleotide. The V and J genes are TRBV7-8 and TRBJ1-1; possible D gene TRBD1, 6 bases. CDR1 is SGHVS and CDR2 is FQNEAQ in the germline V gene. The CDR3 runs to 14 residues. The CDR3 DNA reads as TGTGCCAGCAGCTTATCCGCAGGGGCCGCTGAAGCTTCCTTT. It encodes CASSLSAGAAEASF.

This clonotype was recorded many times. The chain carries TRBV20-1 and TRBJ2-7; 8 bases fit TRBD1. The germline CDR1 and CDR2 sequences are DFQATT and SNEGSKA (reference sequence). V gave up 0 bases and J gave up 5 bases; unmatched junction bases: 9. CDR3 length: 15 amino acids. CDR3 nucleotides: TGCAGTGCTAGAGATATAGGACAGGGTTCCCACGAGCAGTACTTC. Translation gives CSARDIGQGSHEQYF.

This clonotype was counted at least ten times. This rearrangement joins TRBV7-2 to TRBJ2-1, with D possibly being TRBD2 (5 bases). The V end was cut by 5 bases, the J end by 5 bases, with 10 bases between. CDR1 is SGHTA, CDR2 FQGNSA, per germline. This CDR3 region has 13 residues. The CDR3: CASSIPGNNEQFF. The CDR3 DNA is TGTGCCAGCAGCATACCGGGAAACAATGAGCAGTTCTTC.

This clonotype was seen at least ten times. CDR3 sequence reads: CASSLGDREFPPETQYF. The CDR3 nucleotides are TGTGCCAGCAGTTTAGGGGACCGCGAATTTCCCCCGGAGACCCAGTACTTC. The J gene is TRBJ2-5, the V gene TRBV12-3 or TRBV12-4; D might be TRBD1 or TRBD2, each matching 5 bases. V shed 1 base and J shed 5 bases, with 20 bases lying between them. The CDR3 has 17 residues.

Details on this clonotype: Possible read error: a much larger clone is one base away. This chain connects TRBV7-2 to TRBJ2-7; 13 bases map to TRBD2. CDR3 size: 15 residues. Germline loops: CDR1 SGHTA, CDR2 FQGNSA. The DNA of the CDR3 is TGTCCCAGCAGCCGGACTAGCGGGAGTTCATACGAGCAGTACTTC. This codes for CPSSRTSGSSYEQYF.